The 15 T cell receptor beta chains in this list originate from one sample, sequenced in a study of human T cells and chemical hapten exposure. TCRdb ran MiXCR on the RACE reads and lists one entry per CDR3 protein. The sample gives 380,000 or so distinct CDR3 sequences, about 4.8% of which show up once; around 2.3% is in the top ten. Noted time point: patch test 1, 2 weeks after DPC sensitization. Indicated treatment: therapeutic diphenylcyclopropenone sensitization with weekly scalp DPC. This sample comprised whole blood, obtained in connection with sensitization to the hapten diphenylcyclopropenone (DPC). The receptors were sampled from a woman between 45 and 65 years old with alopecia areata. Some clones in this sample may be carry-over from other donors' samples.

In its sample, this clonotype was seen a few times. The chain joins TRBV2 to TRBJ1-1; D unclear. The CDR3 runs to 13 residues. The germline V gene encodes CDR1 SNHLY and CDR2 FYNNEI. V lost 5 bases, J lost 7 bases, and 14 bases lay in between. The CDR3 region has the DNA TGTGCCAGCAGTTCCGGACGGGATATTGAAGCTTTCTTT. It is translated as CASSSGRDIEAFF.

This clonotype showed up just a few times. The chain combines TRBV20-1 with TRBJ2-7, with 9 bases lining up with TRBD2. CDR3 length: 18 amino acids. J gave up 0 bases and V 3 bases, and 15 bases lay outside the gene matches. Germline V gene data show CDR1 as DFQATT and CDR2 as SNEGSKA (reference sequence). The CDR3 protein is CSASDPGASGVSSYEQYF. CDR3 coding DNA: TGCAGTGCTAGTGACCCCGGGGCTAGCGGGGTTAGCTCCTACGAGCAGTACTTC.

This clonotype was observed at least ten times. CDR3 in amino acids: CASRLTGSGNTIYF. In DNA form, the CDR3 reads TGTGCCAGCAGACTCACAGGGTCTGGAAACACCATATATTTT. The chain links TRBV6-5 to TRBJ1-3; weak D call: TRBD1 (6 bases). Trimming pared 6 bases from V and 1 base from J, leaving 10 bases between. The CDR3 runs to 14 residues. Germline V gives CDR1 MNHEY, CDR2 SVGAGI.

This clonotype occurred a few times. The V call is TRBV6-1, the J call TRBJ2-7, with D unclear. The V gene lost 4 bases and the J gene lost 4 bases, with 11 bases spanning the gap. CDR1 and CDR2 (germline): MNHNS, SASEGT. This CDR3 region has 13 residues. The CDR3 protein is CASSVSYTYEQYF. CDR3 coding DNA: TGTGCCAGCAGTGTCAGTTATACTTACGAGCAGTACTTC.

In this sample, this clonotype turned up many times. The gene calls are TRBV5-1 and TRBJ2-7, with 7 bases that match TRBD1. The germline CDR1 and CDR2 sequences are SGHRS and YFSETQ. This CDR3 spans 13 amino acids. V was pared by 1 base and J by 5 bases, with 3 bases of the junction left unmatched. The DNA for the CDR3 is TGCGCCAGCAGCTTGCAACAGGGGCACGAGCAGTACTTC. Its protein is CASSLQQGHEQYF.

This clonotype has a count of ten or more. The chain uses TRBV20-1 and TRBJ2-7; 9 bases align to TRBD1. V shed 5 bases, J shed 6 bases, and the junction held 8 bases outside the gene matches. There are 13 residues in the CDR3. Per germline, CDR1 DFQATT and CDR2 SNEGSKA (reference sequence). CDR3 coding DNA: TGCAGTGCTTATCCGGGACAGGGCGGCGAGCAGTACTTC. Its translation is CSAYPGQGGEQYF.

This clonotype was found many times. The rearrangement uses TRBV6-6 and TRBJ1-5; weak D call: TRBD1 (5 bases). V was shortened by 5 bases and J by 3 bases, with 11 bases between the two germline ends. The CDR3 extends over 14 amino acids. The germline CDR1 and CDR2 sequences are MNHNY and SVGAGI (reference sequence). This CDR3 reads CASSVGHPNQPQHF. In DNA, the CDR3 is TGTGCCAGCAGTGTTGGACACCCCAATCAGCCCCAGCATTTT.

The sample holds a few counts of this clonotype. The gene calls are TRBV4-1 and TRBJ1-4; no definite D call. The CDR3 consists of 14 residues. Trimming took 2 bases from V and 3 from J, leaving 7 bases between them. Germline V CDR1 and CDR2: MGHRA, YSYEKL. Here the CDR3 DNA reads TGCGCCAGCAGCCAAACGGGATCTAATGAAAAACTGTTTTTT. It yields the protein CASSQTGSNEKLFF.

The chain links TRBV6-2 or TRBV6-3 to TRBJ2-3, with 13 positions matching TRBD2. The length of the CDR3 is 15 residues. Germline loops: CDR1 MNHEY, CDR2 SVGEGT. The junction had 8 bases not matched to a gene; V was cut back by 6 bases and J by 8 bases. DNA of the CDR3: TGTGCCAGCAGGAGGACTAGCGGGAGCTCGGTTACGCAGTATTTT. It encodes CASRRTSGSSVTQYF.

This chain connects TRBV7-2 to TRBJ1-4; D ambiguous. Germline V CDR1 and CDR2: SGHTA, FQGNSA. The CDR3 covers 14 residues. Trimming cost V 5 bases and J 8 bases, with 15 bases left between them. In DNA form, the CDR3 reads TGTGCCAGCAGCCCCCAGCGCGTTTGGGAAAAACTGTTTTTT. It translates to CASSPQRVWEKLFF.

This clonotype was recorded many times. This chain links TRBV14 with TRBJ1-2, with D possibly being TRBD1 (5 bases). The length of the CDR3 is 15 residues. V lost 0 bases, J lost 4 bases, and 12 bases lay in between. Germline V gives CDR1 SGHDN, CDR2 FVKESK. CDR3 loop: CASSQEAGRTYGYTF. The DNA of the CDR3 is TGTGCCAGCAGCCAAGAGGCAGGGAGGACCTATGGCTACACCTTC.

In its sample, this clonotype was seen many times. This sequence joins TRBV10-3 and TRBJ1-1; TRBD1 agrees at 11 bases. CDR1 and CDR2 from the germline V gene are ENHRY and SYGVKD. The CDR3 runs 14 residues. With 10 bases clipped from V and 4 bases from J, the junction kept 8 bases outside the gene matches. CDR3 amino acids: CATRPGTGGTEAFF. The CDR3 DNA follows: TGTGCCACCAGGCCCGGGACAGGGGGCACTGAAGCTTTCTTT.

The chain joins TRBV2 to TRBJ1-3, with unresolved D. Germline V CDR1 and CDR2: SNHLY, FYNNEI. V was trimmed by 1 base and J by 0 bases, leaving 7 bases between them. The CDR3 covers 15 residues. CDR3 sequence (DNA): TGTGCCAGCAGTGAAGAAGGGTTCTCTGGAAACACCATATATTTT. Translation: CASSEEGFSGNTIYF.

The table lists this clonotype with a few counts. The V call is TRBV5-1, the J call TRBJ2-4; TRBD1 matches at 9 bases. CDR1 SGHRS and CDR2 YFSETQ come from the germline V gene. V lost 4 bases and J lost 6; bases outside the gene matches: 8. This CDR3 is 15 amino acids long. The CDR3 nucleotides read TGCGCCAGCAGCCTCCTGGGACAGGGCGGAAACATTCAGTACTTC. Its protein product is CASSLLGQGGNIQYF.

The chain joins TRBV2 to TRBJ1-5; D call uncertain. Germline V lookup: CDR1 SNHLY, CDR2 FYNNEI. The CDR3 has 18 amino acids. Between the trimmed V and J ends, which lost 6 bases and 0 bases, there was a span of 21 bases. Here the CDR3 reads CASSDDLSGLYSNQPQHF. CDR3 nucleotides: TGTGCCAGCAGCGATGACCTCTCCGGATTGTATAGCAATCAGCCCCAGCATTTT.